The clone carrying this TCR beta chain was observed at least ten times. Cells sorted as Tregs were CD4+, CD25+ and CD127-/low. CDR3 length: 15 residues. V was trimmed by 2 bases and J by 6 bases, leaving 16 bases between them. CDR1 is MNHEY and CDR2 is SVGAGI in the germline V gene. TCRdb ran MiXCR on the 5' RACE reads and lists one entry per CDR3 protein. This sample has about 32,000 distinct CDR3 sequences, with 25% to 30% found just once. Sequences were obtained from tumor-infiltrating Tregs sorted from the breast tumor. This chain uses TRBV6-5 with TRBJ1-1, with D possibly being TRBD1 (6 bases). The TCR was taken from a female donor with breast cancer. The CDR3, as DNA: TGTGCCAGCAGTTACAATCCCAGGGGAGGCGCTGAAGCTTTCTTT. Translation gives CASSYNPRGGAEAFF.